This is a list of T cell receptor beta chains from one sample in a study of T-cell memory formation after mild COVID-19. One entry per CDR3 protein, called by TCRdb with MiXCR from the 5' RACE reads. The sample shows around 120,000 distinct CDR3 sequences, approximately 15% of them seen only once. Sequencing used PBMCs or a T cell subset sorted from them (not recorded which). These receptors originate from an adult woman who had mild COVID-19 (a few samples of this study predate the infection). Cell type and time point are not known. Each CDR3 is given with its conserved first and last residue. A D gene is named only where the DNA matches it firmly. Size is stated for part of the rows, as once, few or many counts, or as a class when the clone is expanded.

cdr3_length j_call d_call v_call clone_size cdr3_aa cdr3_nt
15 TRBJ2-7 TRBD2 TRBV18 . CASSLEREAAYEQYF TGTGCCAGCTCACTAGAGCGGGAGGCCGCCTACGAGCAGTACTTC
17 TRBJ2-2 TRBD2 TRBV7-3 . CASSLGPTSGNTGELFF TGTGCCAGCAGCTTAGGGCCGACTAGCGGGAACACCGGGGAGCTGTTTTTT
17 TRBJ2-1 TRBD2 TRBV29-1 few CSVEGLPRFSSYNEQFF TGCAGCGTTGAGGGACTACCCCGTTTTAGCTCCTACAATGAGCAGTTCTTC
14 TRBJ2-5 TRBD2 TRBV5-1 few CASSVGLVGETQYF TGCGCCAGCAGCGTAGGACTAGTAGGCGAGACCCAGTACTTC
14 TRBJ2-7 . TRBV21-1 . CASTRGQTTYEQYF TGTGCCAGCACTCGGGGACAGACGACCTACGAGCAGTACTTC
14 TRBJ1-5 . TRBV7-8 once CASSSPGNNQPKHF TGTGCCAGCAGCTCCCCAGGGAACAATCAGCCCAAGCATTTT
13 TRBJ2-5 . TRBV7-6 . CASSLAQQETQYF TGTGCCAGCAGCTTAGCCCAGCAGGAGACCCAGTACTTC
12 TRBJ1-5 . TRBV29-1 . CSVLMGNQPQHF TGCAGCGTTCTCATGGGGAATCAGCCCCAGCATTTT
14 TRBJ2-1 . TRBV29-1 . CSVDWGRDYNEQFF TGCAGCGTTGATTGGGGGAGAGACTACAATGAGCAGTTCTTC
16 TRBJ2-1 TRBD2 TRBV15 few CATSRGLSGSYNEQFF TGTGCCACCAGCCGGGGACTATCAGGCTCCTACAATGAGCAGTTCTTC
17 TRBJ2-2 TRBD1 TRBV3-1 few CASSQEDRGENTGELFF TGTGCCAGCAGCCAAGAGGACAGGGGTGAGAACACCGGGGAGCTGTTTTTT
15 TRBJ2-7 TRBD1 TRBV5-1 few CASRPQDRGRYEQYF TGCGCCAGCAGGCCACAGGACAGGGGGCGTTACGAGCAGTACTTC
18 TRBJ2-1 TRBD2 TRBV4-1 few CASSQEVASSGSYNEQFF TGCGCCAGCAGCCAAGAGGTCGCCTCTAGCGGTTCCTACAATGAGCAGTTCTTC
13 TRBJ1-2 . TRBV12-3/TRBV12-4 . CASSLALGYGYTF TGTGCCAGCAGTTTAGCGCTGGGCTATGGCTACACCTTC
16 TRBJ2-2 . TRBV24-1 few CATSDLRTLNTGELFF TGTGCCACCAGTGATTTGAGGACATTGAACACCGGGGAGCTGTTTTTT
16 TRBJ1-1 TRBD1 TRBV7-8 . CASSPGQGRVGIEAFF TGTGCCAGCAGCCCGGGACAGGGAAGAGTTGGTATTGAAGCTTTCTTT
13 TRBJ1-1 . TRBV7-3 few CASRASENTEAFF TGTGCCAGCAGAGCCTCGGAGAACACTGAAGCTTTCTTT
12 TRBJ2-7 . TRBV4-2 few CASSQDPLEQYF TGTGCCAGCAGCCAAGACCCTCTCGAGCAGTACTTC
15 TRBJ2-1 . TRBV12-3/TRBV12-4 few CASSFSQGSYNEQFF TGTGCCAGCAGTTTCTCCCAGGGGTCCTACAATGAGCAGTTCTTC
16 TRBJ2-1 . TRBV4-3 . CASSQDYASSYNEQFF TGCGCCAGCAGCCAAGATTACGCGAGCTCCTACAATGAGCAGTTCTTC
20 TRBJ2-2 TRBD1 TRBV7-7 . CASSSKPGTGGLGNTGELFF TGTGCCAGCAGCTCGAAACCCGGGACAGGGGGCCTAGGGAACACCGGGGAGCTGTTTTTT
14 TRBJ2-6 . TRBV14 . CASSSGAGANVLTF TGTGCCAGCAGTAGCGGAGCGGGGGCCAACGTCCTGACTTTC
12 TRBJ2-5 . TRBV29-1 many CSVDPGGETQYF TGCAGCGTTGATCCCGGAGGAGAGACCCAGTACTTC
13 TRBJ1-1 . TRBV7-3 few CASSTQENTEAFF TGTGCCAGCAGCACCCAGGAGAACACTGAAGCTTTCTTT
16 TRBJ2-1 TRBD2 TRBV11-2 few CASSPLGGAGNNEQFF TGTGCCAGCAGCCCCCTCGGTGGAGCGGGAAACAATGAGCAGTTCTTC
15 TRBJ2-3 TRBD2 TRBV7-6 few CASRPTSGVYDTQYF TGTGCCAGCAGGCCTACTAGCGGGGTGTACGATACGCAGTATTTT
13 TRBJ2-1 . TRBV27 . CASSLGPWGDQFF TGTGCCAGCAGTTTGGGACCGTGGGGCGATCAGTTCTTC
16 TRBJ2-2 TRBD2 TRBV4-1 few CASSQSGAGVTGELFF TGCGCCAGCAGCCAGTCGGGAGCGGGAGTTACCGGGGAGCTGTTTTTT
15 TRBJ2-3 . TRBV6-2/TRBV6-3 . CASRYGSLNTDTQYF TGTGCCAGCAGGTACGGGAGCCTAAACACAGATACGCAGTATTTT
14 TRBJ2-7 TRBD1 TRBV5-1 . CASSPGQGNYEQYF TGCGCCAGCAGTCCGGGACAGGGGAACTACGAGCAGTACTTC
14 TRBJ2-2 . TRBV21-1 . CASPFAKNTGELFF TGTGCCAGCCCCTTCGCCAAGAACACCGGGGAGCTGTTTTTT
16 TRBJ1-1 . TRBV12-3/TRBV12-4 few CASSPRGGGGNTEAFF TGTGCCAGCAGTCCCCGGGGGGGAGGAGGGAACACTGAAGCTTTCTTT
15 TRBJ2-1 . TRBV5-4 . CASSHRVATYNEQFF TGTGCCAGCAGCCACCGGGTAGCCACCTACAATGAGCAGTTCTTC
15 TRBJ1-2 . TRBV6-5 . CASSYSISGVYGYTF TGTGCCAGCAGTTACTCGATTTCGGGGGTCTATGGCTACACCTTC
15 TRBJ2-3 . TRBV2 . CASSERDLGWDTQYF TGTGCCAGCAGTGAGAGGGACCTAGGATGGGATACGCAGTATTTT
18 TRBJ2-7 TRBD2 TRBV9 few CASSALQLAGGPGDEQYF TGTGCCAGCAGCGCCCTACAACTAGCGGGGGGACCGGGGGATGAGCAGTACTTC
14 TRBJ1-6 . TRBV6-2/TRBV6-3 . CASSAAPDNSPLHF TGTGCCAGCAGTGCGGCTCCGGATAATTCACCCCTCCACTTT
12 TRBJ1-2 . TRBV29-1 . CSAPFSRDGYTF TGCAGCGCTCCGTTCTCTAGGGATGGCTACACCTTC
16 TRBJ1-1 TRBD1 TRBV5-6 few CASSSPGQGLNTEAFF TGTGCCAGCAGCTCCCCCGGACAGGGATTGAACACTGAAGCTTTCTTT
14 TRBJ2-5 . TRBV11-3 few CASSLVRLQETQYF TGTGCCAGCAGCTTAGTTAGACTCCAAGAGACCCAGTACTTC
12 TRBJ2-1 . TRBV7-9 . CASSVEWDEQFF TGTGCCAGCAGCGTCGAATGGGATGAGCAGTTCTTC
14 TRBJ1-3 . TRBV19 few CASSIGISGNTIYF TGTGCCAGTAGTATCGGTATCTCTGGAAACACCATATATTTT
18 TRBJ2-7 TRBD2 TRBV2 few CASSGHQVTSGGLYEQYF TGTGCCAGCAGTGGGCACCAGGTCACTAGCGGGGGCCTCTACGAGCAGTACTTC
14 TRBJ1-1 . TRBV5-5 . CASSLRGTNTEAFF TGTGCCAGCAGCTTGCGAGGTACGAACACTGAAGCTTTCTTT
16 TRBJ2-3 . TRBV11-2 . CASSLKTSSWADTQYF TGTGCCAGCAGCTTAAAAACCTCTTCCTGGGCAGATACGCAGTATTTT
11 TRBJ2-1 . TRBV7-2 few CVARSYNEQFF TGTGTCGCTCGGTCCTACAATGAGCAGTTCTTC
17 TRBJ2-5 TRBD2 TRBV4-3 few CASSPSTSSGRGQTQYF TGCGCCAGCAGCCCCTCCACCTCTAGCGGGAGGGGCCAGACCCAGTACTTC
13 TRBJ1-4 . TRBV11-3 few CASSSTQQGKLFF TGTGCCAGCAGCTCGACACAACAGGGAAAACTGTTTTTT
15 TRBJ2-1 TRBD2 TRBV2 . CASSGIAGGPEEQFF TGTGCCAGCAGTGGGATAGCGGGGGGGCCAGAAGAGCAGTTCTTC
15 TRBJ1-1 . TRBV6-2/TRBV6-3 . CASSYGRSLWTEAFF TGTGCCAGCAGTTACGGCCGGAGCCTTTGGACTGAAGCTTTCTTT
13 TRBJ2-1 . TRBV7-6 . CASSLAGYDEQFF TGTGCCAGCAGCTTAGCCGGTTATGATGAGCAGTTCTTC
15 TRBJ1-1 TRBD1 TRBV5-5 few CASSVTGAMNTEAFF TGTGCCAGCAGCGTAACAGGGGCCATGAACACTGAAGCTTTCTTT
14 TRBJ2-1 TRBD2 TRBV28 many CASSLLAGTNEQFF TGTGCCAGCAGTTTACTAGCGGGCACCAATGAGCAGTTCTTC
12 TRBJ2-7 . TRBV15 . CATSRPPAEQYF TGTGCCACCAGCAGACCTCCCGCCGAGCAGTACTTC
15 TRBJ1-2 . TRBV6-5 . CASSSGGTDYYGYTF TGTGCCAGCAGTTCCGGCGGGACCGACTACTATGGCTACACCTTC
17 TRBJ2-1 TRBD2 TRBV7-9 few CASSRRGLAGDNNEQFF TGTGCCAGCAGCCGCAGGGGCCTAGCGGGAGACAACAATGAGCAGTTCTTC
10 TRBJ2-1 . TRBV20-1 few CSAPAPEQFF TGCAGTGCCCCAGCGCCTGAGCAGTTCTTC
15 TRBJ1-6 . TRBV5-5 . CASSFRIPNNSPLHF TGTGCCAGCAGCTTCAGGATTCCAAATAATTCACCCCTCCACTTT
15 TRBJ2-4 TRBD2 TRBV20-1 few CSARDSGLAKNIQYF TGCAGTGCTAGGGATAGCGGGCTAGCCAAAAACATTCAGTACTTC